This passage covers 24 T cell receptor beta chains from one sample sequenced in a study of Graves' ophthalmopathy and Graves' hyperthyroidism. RNA transcripts yielded amplified TCR beta CDR3 regions. HTBI primers primed a first-round RT-PCR, and a second-round multiplex PCR followed. MiXCR, applied by TCRdb to the multiplex PCR reads, yields one record per CDR3 protein. This table holds almost 750,000 distinct CDR3 sequences, roughly 40% found once. The source material was peripheral blood. These receptors all stem from an adult man with Graves' ophthalmopathy.

For this clonotype: At one end, the junction sequence differs from germline, possibly due to a read error. The chain recombines TRBV10-3 with TRBJ2-7, with 8 bases that match TRBD1. In germline, CDR1 is ENHRY, CDR2 SYGVKD. The length of the CDR3 is 14 residues. The CDR3: CASSYSTGGGEQYF. The CDR3 region has the DNA TGTGCCAGCAGTTACTCCACAGGGGGTGGCGAGCAGTACTTC.

The chain combines TRBV6-1 with TRBJ2-5, with 10 positions matching TRBD2. Germline V CDR1 and CDR2: MNHNS, SASEGT. With V trimmed by 5 bases and J by 2 bases, 5 bases remained unmatched. This CDR3 is 15 amino acids long. CDR3 loop: CASSRLAGDQETQYF. CDR3 nucleotides: TGTGCCAGCAGTAGACTAGCGGGCGATCAAGAGACCCAGTACTTC.

The chain links TRBV7-9 to TRBJ2-7; 9 nucleotides agree with TRBD2. V lost 5 bases, J lost 6 bases, and 11 bases stayed unmatched. There are 15 residues in the CDR3. Germline V CDR1 and CDR2: SEHNR, FQNEAQ (reference sequence). DNA of the CDR3: TGTGCCAGCAGCCATTTGGAGCGGGAGGCTCGCGAGCAGTACTTC. This sequence encodes CASSHLEREAREQYF.

This clonotype was recorded many times. V is TRBV10-2 and J is TRBJ1-5; D gene ambiguous. Germline V lookup: CDR1 WSHSY, CDR2 SAAADI. Deletions cut 5 bases from V and 5 bases from J, with 10 bases between. There are 13 residues in the CDR3. The CDR3 nucleotides are TGCGCCAGCAGTCCAGCGGAGGATCAGCCCCAGCATTTT. This sequence encodes CASSPAEDQPQHF.

There are many counts of this clonotype. This sequence joins TRBV7-9 and TRBJ1-2; 10 bases match TRBD1. The CDR3 spans 15 residues. In germline, CDR1 is SEHNR, CDR2 FQNEAQ (reference sequence). Trimming took 5 bases from V and 0 from J; bases not matched to a gene: 3. CDR3 bases: TGTGCCAGCAGCCGGGACAGGGGACCTAACTATGGCTACACCTTC. This codes for CASSRDRGPNYGYTF.

As for this clonotype: A much larger clone lies one base from this, so it may be a read error. The chain joins TRBV9 to TRBJ2-7; 11 bases are a match to TRBD2. In germline, CDR1 is SGDLS, CDR2 YYNGEE. After removal of 0 bases from V and 3 bases from J, the junction contained 11 bases not matched to a gene. CDR3 length: 18 residues. This CDR3 reads CASSVEGTSGRHGYEQYF. Written as DNA, the CDR3 is TGTGCCAGCAGCGTAGAGGGGACTAGCGGCCGACATGGCTACGAGCAGTACTTC.

V is TRBV29-1 and J is TRBJ2-7, with a possible D match to TRBD1 (6 bases). The CDR3 spans 12 residues. Trimming shortened V by 4 bases and J by 7 bases, and 14 bases separated the two germline ends. Germline V CDR1 and CDR2: SQVTM, ANQGSEA. CDR3 sequence (DNA): TGCAGCGTTGCGGCAGGGGCGGGTGAGCAGTACTTC. Residues: CSVAAGAGEQYF.

For this clonotype: A clone one base away is much larger, so this may be a read error. The chain carries TRBV20-1 and TRBJ2-5; TRBD2 aligns across 7 bases. Trimming took 1 base from V and 9 from J; bases not matched to a gene: 2. This CDR3 is 11 amino acids long. Germline V gives CDR1 DFQATT, CDR2 SNEGSKA (reference sequence). The DNA for the CDR3 is TGCAGTGCTAGAGGTGGGAGGGCCCAGTACTTC. It is translated as CSARGGRAQYF.

In this sample, this clonotype turned up many times. The CDR3 DNA sequence: TGTGCCAGCAGCCAAAAGCAGGGATTGGGCTATGGCTACACCTTC. Translated, it gives CASSQKQGLGYGYTF. The V gene is TRBV14, the J gene TRBJ1-2, with D perhaps matching TRBD1 (5 bases). The CDR3 loop spans 15 amino acids. The ends were cut back, 2 bases at V and 4 bases at J, with 14 bases in the middle. CDR1 SGHDN and CDR2 FVKESK come from the germline V gene.

This clonotype was recorded many times. The chain combines TRBV12-3 or TRBV12-4 with TRBJ1-5; the match to TRBD1 covers 7 bases. The CDR3 extends over 13 amino acids. Trimming took 5 bases from V and 7 from J; bases not matched to a gene: 5. Here the CDR3 DNA reads TGTGCCAGCAGTGAGACAGGGAGACAGCCCCAGCATTTT. Translation gives CASSETGRQPQHF.

The count of this clonotype is one. Because the CDR3 is missing its conserved closing phenylalanine or tryptophan, this is likely a read error. This chain links TRBV5-1 with TRBJ1-1; weak D call: TRBD1 (5 bases). From germline, CDR1 is SGHRS and CDR2 YFSETQ. Trimming left V 7 bases short and J 1 base short, with 20 bases between. The CDR3 has 16 residues. CDR3 nucleotides: TGCGCCAGCCGATCGTCGGGTCAGAGGGGGAACACTGAAGCTTTCCTT. Translation: CASRSSGQRGNTEAFL.

In the case of this clonotype: Germline and junction disagree at one end, which may indicate a read error. The chain carries TRBV7-1 and TRBJ2-7; 8 bases align to TRBD2. The J call may be in error: the DNA end matches TRBJ2-1 better. TRBV7-1 is classed as an ORF, of uncertain function. The CDR3 is 17 amino acids. The CDR3 DNA sequence: TGTGCCAGCAGCCCAGCCTCGGTAGCGGGATCCTACAATGAGCAGTTCTTC. Translated, it gives CASSPASVAGSYNEQFF.

The J gene is TRBJ1-2, the V gene TRBV2, with a weak D call TRBD1 (6 bases). CDR3 length equals 14 residues. V dropped 2 bases and J dropped 5 bases, with 12 bases sitting between them. Germline V gene sequence: CDR1 SNHLY, CDR2 FYNNEI. The CDR3 region is CASSETQGRYGYTF. In DNA form, the CDR3 reads TGTGCCAGCAGTGAAACACAGGGACGATATGGCTACACCTTC.

The chain recombines TRBV25-1 with TRBJ1-2; D might be TRBD1 (5 bases). There are 12 residues in the CDR3. The V gene's germline CDR1 is MGHDK and CDR2 SYGVNS. V lost 5 bases and J 8 bases, leaving 12 bases between the germline ends. As DNA, the CDR3 is TGTGCCAGCAGTTACTCCCAGGGAGGCTACACCTTC. Protein sequence: CASSYSQGGYTF.

This clonotype was seen repeatedly, ten times or more. J is TRBJ2-7 and V is TRBV7-2; D might be TRBD1 (6 bases). Germline-derived CDR1 and CDR2 are SGHTA and FQGNSA. This CDR3 has 13 residues. V lost 5 bases and J 7 bases, leaving 15 bases between the germline ends. CDR3 amino acids: CASSTGTTGEQYF. CDR3 nucleotide sequence: TGTGCCAGCAGCACAGGGACCACCGGGGAGCAGTACTTC.

This clonotype was found many times. The chain has TRBV10-3 and TRBJ2-2; 7 nucleotides align to TRBD2. Germline CDR1 and CDR2: ENHRY and SYGVKD. The V and J ends lost 6 bases and 0 bases, in that order; junction bases with no gene match: 4. CDR3 length: 15 residues. The CDR3 DNA is TGTGCCATCAGCCCCAGCGGGGCGAACACCGGGGAGCTGTTTTTT. Encoded protein: CAISPSGANTGELFF.

The J gene is TRBJ1-4, the V gene TRBV20-1, with D possibly matching TRBD1 (6 bases). There are 15 residues in the CDR3. Per germline, CDR1 DFQATT and CDR2 SNEGSKA (reference sequence). Between the trimmed V and J ends, which lost 0 bases and 4 bases, there was a span of 12 bases. CDR3 loop: CSARDLGAGNEKLFF. For the CDR3, the DNA is TGCAGTGCTAGAGATCTGGGGGCTGGTAATGAAAAACTGTTTTTT.

The rearrangement uses TRBV20-1 and TRBJ1-5; 9 nucleotides align to TRBD1. This CDR3 is 16 amino acids long. The V gene end was trimmed by 0 bases and the J gene end by 3 bases; junction bases not matched to a gene: 6. Germline loops: CDR1 DFQATT, CDR2 SNEGSKA (reference sequence). CDR3 nucleotides: TGCAGTGCTAGAGATCCCGGGACAGGGATCAATCAGCCCCAGCATTTT. Translation gives CSARDPGTGINQPQHF.

This clonotype turned up a few times. The CDR3: CASSEALLGVQYF. The CDR3 bases are TGTGCCAGCAGTGAAGCGCTTCTAGGTGTCCAGTACTTC. The chain is built from TRBV2 and TRBJ2-5; D call uncertain. This CDR3 is built from 13 residues. V was pared by 0 bases and J by 10 bases, with 12 bases between. Per germline, CDR1 SNHLY and CDR2 FYNNEI.

For this clonotype: An end of the junction differs from the germline gene, which may be a read error. The V call is TRBV20-1, the J call TRBJ1-1; perhaps TRBD1 as D (5 bases). This CDR3 contains 11 residues. CDR1 is DFQATT and CDR2 is SNEGSKA in the germline V gene (reference sequence). In DNA form, the CDR3 reads TGCAGTGCTGGAGACAGCCCGAGAGCTTTCTTT. Amino acids: CSAGDSPRAFF.

The chain carries TRBV7-9 and TRBJ1-2; 10 nucleotides line up with TRBD1. The CDR3 covers 13 residues. Germline V gene sequence: CDR1 SEHNR, CDR2 FQNEAQ (reference sequence). V lost 3 bases, J lost 8 bases, and 3 bases stayed unmatched. CDR3 in DNA: TGTGCCAGCAGCTTTGGGACAGGGGCCGGCTACACCTTC. Translation gives CASSFGTGAGYTF.

This clonotype showed up many times. The chain links TRBV29-1 to TRBJ2-7, with D uncertain. V lost 3 bases to trimming and J lost 5 bases, with 8 bases between them. The CDR3 extends over 11 amino acids. Germline V gene data show CDR1 as SQVTM and CDR2 as ANQGSEA. The CDR3 bases are TGCAGCGTTGACACCATGCACGAGCAGTACTTC. Translating gives CSVDTMHEQYF.

Details on this clonotype: A much larger clone lies a single base off, so this may be a read error. The chain has TRBV24-1 and TRBJ2-7, with D perhaps TRBD1 (6 bases). From germline, CDR1 is KGHDR and CDR2 SFDVKD. Trimming took off 9 bases at V and 5 bases at J, with 13 bases between the two ends. This CDR3 region has 12 residues. CDR3 sequence: CATSGVGDEQYF. In DNA form, the CDR3 reads TGTGCCACCTCAGGGGTTGGGGACGAGCAGTACTTC.

V and J are TRBV19 and TRBJ1-1; no clear D. CDR1 and CDR2 from the germline V gene are LNHDA and SQIVND (reference sequence). This CDR3 has 15 residues. The V and J ends lost 3 bases and 0 bases respectively, with 11 bases between them. For the CDR3, the DNA is TGTGCCAGTAGTATTGTGAACTCAGTGAACACTGAAGCTTTCTTT. This codes for CASSIVNSVNTEAFF.